This TCR beta chain was sequenced during a study of technical replicates of blood from a handful of donors. The repertoire was sequenced with immunoSEQ multiplex PCR; TCRdb's copy has only in-frame clones and lacks some. The sample gives 10,000 to 13,000 clones, around 94% of which show up once; 7% to 8.5% is in the top ten. J lost 9 bases, V lost 3 bases, and 6 bases had no gene match. CDR3 length equals 14 residues. Germline V lookup: CDR1 GTSNPN, CDR2 SVGIG (reference sequence). The sample consisted of PBMCs. The receptor's source is a human donor in good health. The chain uses TRBV30 and TRBJ1-6; 9 nucleotides agree with TRBD1. In DNA, the CDR3 is TGTGCCTGGAGAGGGACAGGGCTTGGTTCACCCCTCCACTTT. Translating gives CAWRGTGLGSPLHF.